This T cell receptor beta chain was retrieved from a study of blood T cell repertoires in COVID-19. Repertoires were generated with immunoSEQ multiplex PCR, while TCRdb's copy carries only in-frame clones and drops some. The table has around 130,000 clones, 65% to 90% seen once. V lost 2 bases to trimming and J lost 1 base; unmatched junction nucleotides: 2. Germline V gene sequence: CDR1 SGHRS, CDR2 YFSETQ. The CDR3 has 15 amino acids. This receptor was obtained from a human donor in a cohort sampled during active COVID-19. Sequenced input: peripheral blood. The rearrangement uses TRBV5-1 and TRBJ2-3; 9 bases agree with TRBD1. CDR3 in DNA: TGCGCCAGCAGCTTAAGGACAGGGGGCACAGATACGCAGTATTTT. Its translation: CASSLRTGGTDTQYF.